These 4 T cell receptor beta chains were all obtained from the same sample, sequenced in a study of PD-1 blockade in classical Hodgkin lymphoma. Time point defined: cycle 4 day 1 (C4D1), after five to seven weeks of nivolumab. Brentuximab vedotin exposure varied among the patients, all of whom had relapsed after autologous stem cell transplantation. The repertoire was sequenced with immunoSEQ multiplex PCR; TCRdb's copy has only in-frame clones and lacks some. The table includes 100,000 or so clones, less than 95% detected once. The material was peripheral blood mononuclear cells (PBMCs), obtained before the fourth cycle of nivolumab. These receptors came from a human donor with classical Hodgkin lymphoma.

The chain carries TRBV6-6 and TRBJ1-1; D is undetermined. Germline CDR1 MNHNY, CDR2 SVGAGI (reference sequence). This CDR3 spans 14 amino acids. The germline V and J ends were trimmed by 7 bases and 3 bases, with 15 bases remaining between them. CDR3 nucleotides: TGTGCCAGCACCCCCCTGAGGGAGGACACTGAAGCTTTCTTT. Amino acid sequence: CASTPLREDTEAFF.

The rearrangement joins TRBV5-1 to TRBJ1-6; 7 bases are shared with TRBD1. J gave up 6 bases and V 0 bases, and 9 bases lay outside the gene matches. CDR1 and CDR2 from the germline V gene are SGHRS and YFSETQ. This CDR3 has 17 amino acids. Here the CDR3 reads CASSLGQGGSSNSPLHF. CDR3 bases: TGCGCCAGCAGCTTGGGACAGGGCGGGTCGTCTAATTCACCCCTCCACTTT.

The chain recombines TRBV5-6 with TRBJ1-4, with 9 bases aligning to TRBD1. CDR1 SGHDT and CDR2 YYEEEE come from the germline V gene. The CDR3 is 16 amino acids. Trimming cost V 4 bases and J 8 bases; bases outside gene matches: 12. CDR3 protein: CASSTATGGKEEKLFF. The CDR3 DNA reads TGTGCCAGCAGCACTGCGACAGGGGGGAAAGAGGAAAAACTGTTTTTT.

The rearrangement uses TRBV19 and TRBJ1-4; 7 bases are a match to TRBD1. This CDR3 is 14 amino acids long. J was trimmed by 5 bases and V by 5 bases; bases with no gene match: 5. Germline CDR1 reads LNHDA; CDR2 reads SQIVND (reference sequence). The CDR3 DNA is TGTGCCAGTAGTCGACAGGGAGGAAATGAAAAACTGTTTTTT. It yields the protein CASSRQGGNEKLFF.